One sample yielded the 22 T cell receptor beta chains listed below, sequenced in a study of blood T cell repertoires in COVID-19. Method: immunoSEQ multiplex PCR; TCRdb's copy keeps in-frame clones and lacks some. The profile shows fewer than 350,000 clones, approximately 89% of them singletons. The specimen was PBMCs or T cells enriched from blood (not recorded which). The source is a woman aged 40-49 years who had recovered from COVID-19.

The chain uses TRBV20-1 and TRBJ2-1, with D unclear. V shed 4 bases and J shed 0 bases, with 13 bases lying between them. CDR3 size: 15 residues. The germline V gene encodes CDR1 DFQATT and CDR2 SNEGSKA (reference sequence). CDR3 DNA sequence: TGCAGTGCTACTGACTTTCTTAGCTCCTACAATGAGCAGTTCTTC. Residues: CSATDFLSSYNEQFF.

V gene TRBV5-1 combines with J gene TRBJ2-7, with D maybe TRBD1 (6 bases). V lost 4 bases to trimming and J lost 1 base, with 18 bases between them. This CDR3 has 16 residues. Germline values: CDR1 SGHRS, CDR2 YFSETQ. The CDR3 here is CASSRLGGGESYEQYF. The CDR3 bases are TGCGCCAGCAGCCGCCTTGGTGGGGGCGAGTCCTACGAGCAGTACTTC.

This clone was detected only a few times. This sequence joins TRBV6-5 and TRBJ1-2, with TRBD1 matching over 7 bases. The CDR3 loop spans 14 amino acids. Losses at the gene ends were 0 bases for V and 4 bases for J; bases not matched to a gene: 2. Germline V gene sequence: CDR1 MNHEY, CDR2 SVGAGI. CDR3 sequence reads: CASSYSGTVYGYTF. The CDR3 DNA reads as TGTGCCAGCAGTTACTCCGGGACAGTCTATGGCTACACCTTC.

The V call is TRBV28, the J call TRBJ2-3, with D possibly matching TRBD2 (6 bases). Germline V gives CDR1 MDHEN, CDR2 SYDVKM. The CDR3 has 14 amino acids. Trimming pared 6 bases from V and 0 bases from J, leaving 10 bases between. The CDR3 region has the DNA TGTGCCAGCAGCCCTGGGGGGAGCACAGATACGCAGTATTTT. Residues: CASSPGGSTDTQYF.

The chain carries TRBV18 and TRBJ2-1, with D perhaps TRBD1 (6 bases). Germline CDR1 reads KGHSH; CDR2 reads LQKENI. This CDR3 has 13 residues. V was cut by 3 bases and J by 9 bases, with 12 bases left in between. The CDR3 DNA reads TGTGCCAGCTCACCGGCGGCGACAGGTGAGCAGTTCTTC. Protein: CASSPAATGEQFF.

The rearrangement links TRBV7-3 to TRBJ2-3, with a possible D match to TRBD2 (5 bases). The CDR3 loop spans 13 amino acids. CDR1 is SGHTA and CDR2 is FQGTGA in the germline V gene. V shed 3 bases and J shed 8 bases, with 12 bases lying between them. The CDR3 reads CASSLVGVTTQYF. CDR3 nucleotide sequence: TGTGCCAGCAGCTTGGTCGGGGTCACTACGCAGTATTTT.

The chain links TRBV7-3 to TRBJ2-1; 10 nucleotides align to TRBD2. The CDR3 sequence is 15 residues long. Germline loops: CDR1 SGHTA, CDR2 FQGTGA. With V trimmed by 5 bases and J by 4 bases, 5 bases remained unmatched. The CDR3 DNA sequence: TGTGCCAGCAGCGAAACTAGCGGGATTTACAATGAGCAGTTCTTC. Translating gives CASSETSGIYNEQFF.

The CDR3 region is CASSQPRRGANYGYTF. The CDR3 DNA follows: TGCGCCAGCAGCCAACCCCGGAGGGGAGCTAACTATGGCTACACCTTC. The chain couples TRBV4-1 to TRBJ1-2; D might be TRBD1 (5 bases). Germline CDR1 reads MGHRA; CDR2 reads YSYEKL. The germline V and J ends were trimmed by 2 bases and 0 bases, with 13 bases remaining between them. This CDR3 spans 16 amino acids.

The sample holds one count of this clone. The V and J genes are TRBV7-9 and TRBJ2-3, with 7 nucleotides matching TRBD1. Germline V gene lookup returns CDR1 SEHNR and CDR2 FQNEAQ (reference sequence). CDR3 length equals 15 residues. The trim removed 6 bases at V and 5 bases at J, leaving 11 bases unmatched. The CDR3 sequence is CASRQTGILGDTQYF. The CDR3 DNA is TGTGCCAGCAGGCAGACAGGGATATTAGGAGATACGCAGTATTTT.

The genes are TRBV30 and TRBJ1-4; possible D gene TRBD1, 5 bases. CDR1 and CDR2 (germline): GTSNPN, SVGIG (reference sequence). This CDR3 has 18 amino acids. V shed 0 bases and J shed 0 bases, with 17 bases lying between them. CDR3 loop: CAWSVRPPGWATNEKLFF. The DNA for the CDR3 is TGTGCCTGGAGTGTACGACCCCCAGGGTGGGCAACTAATGAAAAACTGTTTTTT.

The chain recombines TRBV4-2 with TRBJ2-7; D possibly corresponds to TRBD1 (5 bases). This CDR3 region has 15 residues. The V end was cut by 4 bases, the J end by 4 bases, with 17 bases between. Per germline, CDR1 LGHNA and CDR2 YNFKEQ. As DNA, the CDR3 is TGTGCCAGCAGCCCCTCCAGCAGGGCAGGGTACGAGCAGTACTTC. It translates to CASSPSSRAGYEQYF.

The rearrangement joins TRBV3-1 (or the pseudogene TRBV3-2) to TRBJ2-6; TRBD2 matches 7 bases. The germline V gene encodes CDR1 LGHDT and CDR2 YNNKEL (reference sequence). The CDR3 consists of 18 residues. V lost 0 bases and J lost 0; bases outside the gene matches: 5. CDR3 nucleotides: TGTGCCAGCAGCCAAGAGAGGACTAGAGACTCTGGGGCCAACGTCCTGACTTTC. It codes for CASSQERTRDSGANVLTF.

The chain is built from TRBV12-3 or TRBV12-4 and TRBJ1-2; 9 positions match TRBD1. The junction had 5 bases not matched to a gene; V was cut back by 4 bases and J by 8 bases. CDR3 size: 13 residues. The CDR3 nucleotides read TGTGCCAGCAGTTCACAGGGGGCCGGGGGCTACACCTTC. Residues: CASSSQGAGGYTF.

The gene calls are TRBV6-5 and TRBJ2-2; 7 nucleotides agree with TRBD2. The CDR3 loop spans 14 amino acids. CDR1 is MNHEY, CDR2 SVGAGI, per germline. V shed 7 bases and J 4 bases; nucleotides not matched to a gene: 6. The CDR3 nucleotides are TGTGCCAGCAAAGGCGGGAGAGTCACCGGGGAGCTGTTTTTT. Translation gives CASKGGRVTGELFF.

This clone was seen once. CDR3 sequence (DNA): TGTGCCAGCAGCCTCTCACTAGCGGGGGCGGAGACCCAGTACTTC. Protein product: CASSLSLAGAETQYF. The chain is built from TRBV5-4 and TRBJ2-5, with 11 bases lining up with TRBD2. Germline-derived CDR1 and CDR2 are SGHNT and YYREEE (reference sequence). The ends lost 4 bases at V and 5 bases at J; junction bases unmatched: 7. The length of the CDR3 is 15 residues. The whole variable domain, remainder taken from reference TRBV5-4 and TRBJ2-5, is ETGVTQSPTHLIKTRGQQVTLRCSSQSGHNTVSWYQQALGQGPQFIFQYYREEENGRGNFPPRFSGLQFPNYSSELNVNALELDDSALYLCASSLSLAGAETQYFGPGTRLLVL.

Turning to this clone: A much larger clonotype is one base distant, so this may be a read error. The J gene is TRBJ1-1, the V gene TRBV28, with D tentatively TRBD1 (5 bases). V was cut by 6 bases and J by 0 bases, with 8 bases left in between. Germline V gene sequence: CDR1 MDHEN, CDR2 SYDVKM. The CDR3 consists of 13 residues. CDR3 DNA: TGTGCCAGCAGCCCGACAGTGAACACTGAAGCTTTCTTT. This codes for CASSPTVNTEAFF.

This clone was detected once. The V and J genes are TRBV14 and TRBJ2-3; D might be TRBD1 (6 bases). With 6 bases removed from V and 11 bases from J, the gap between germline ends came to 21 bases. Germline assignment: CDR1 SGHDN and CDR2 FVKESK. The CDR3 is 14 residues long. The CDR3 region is CASSLIRGKKVQYF. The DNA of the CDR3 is TGTGCCAGCAGTCTAATCAGGGGAAAGAAGGTGCAGTATTTT. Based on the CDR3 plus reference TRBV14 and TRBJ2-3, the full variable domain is EAGVTQFPSHSVIEKGQTVTLRCDPISGHDNLYWYRRVMGKEIKFLLHFVKESKQDESGMPNNRFLAERTGGTYSTLKVQPAELEDSGVYFCASSLIRGKKVQYFGPGTRLTVL.

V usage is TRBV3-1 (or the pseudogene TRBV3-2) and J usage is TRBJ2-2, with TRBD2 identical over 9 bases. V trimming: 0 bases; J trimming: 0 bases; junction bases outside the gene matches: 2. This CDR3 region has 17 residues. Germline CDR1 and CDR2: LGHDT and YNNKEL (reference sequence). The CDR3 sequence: CASSQDSGGPNTGELFF. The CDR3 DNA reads TGTGCCAGCAGCCAAGATAGCGGGGGCCCGAACACCGGGGAGCTGTTTTTT.

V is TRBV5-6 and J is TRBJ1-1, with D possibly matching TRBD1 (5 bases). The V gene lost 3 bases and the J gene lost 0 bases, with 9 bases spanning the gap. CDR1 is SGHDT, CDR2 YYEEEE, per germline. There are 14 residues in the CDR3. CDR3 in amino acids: CASSWEGLNTEAFF. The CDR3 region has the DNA TGTGCCAGCAGCTGGGAGGGGTTGAACACTGAAGCTTTCTTT.

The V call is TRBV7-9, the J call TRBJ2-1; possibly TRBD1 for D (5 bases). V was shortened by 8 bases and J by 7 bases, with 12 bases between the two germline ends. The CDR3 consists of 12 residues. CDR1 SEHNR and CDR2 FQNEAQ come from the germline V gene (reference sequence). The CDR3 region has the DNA TGTGCCAGCCAACAAGACAGTAATGAGCAGTTCTTC. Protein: CASQQDSNEQFF.

In DNA, the CDR3 is TGCGCCAGCAGCCCCGGACAGAATAATGGCTACACCTTC. Translation: CASSPGQNNGYTF. The gene calls are TRBV5-1 and TRBJ1-2; a weak D match, TRBD1 (6 bases). From germline, CDR1 is SGHRS and CDR2 YFSETQ. V lost 4 bases and J lost 6, with 13 bases in between. This CDR3 contains 13 residues.

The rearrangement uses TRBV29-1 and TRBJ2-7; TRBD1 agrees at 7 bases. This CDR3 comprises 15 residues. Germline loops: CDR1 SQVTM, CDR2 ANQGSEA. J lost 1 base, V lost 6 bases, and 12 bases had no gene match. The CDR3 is CSVLEPGQLSYEQYF. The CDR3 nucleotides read TGCAGCGTACTAGAACCGGGACAGCTGTCCTACGAGCAGTACTTC.